What follows are 18 T cell receptor beta chains derived from one specimen sequenced in a study of tumor and adjacent non-tumor tissue in lung cancer. TCRbeta libraries were built with three rounds of nested PCR, modified from ARM-PCR. TCRdb itself ran the multiplex PCR reads through MiXCR, one entry per CDR3 protein. This table holds about 48,000 distinct CDR3 sequences, around 64% found once. No cell sorting was done before RNA was extracted from the tissue. The normal lung tissue was taken more than 3 cm from the tumor edge. Sequencing was performed on distant non-tumor lung tissue. The receptors stem from a woman in her 70s with non-small cell lung cancer.

This clonotype was recorded at least ten times. The rearrangement joins TRBV11-2 to TRBJ2-3, with D uncertain. This CDR3 has 14 residues. V was cut by 0 bases and J by 4 bases, with 8 bases left in between. CDR1 is SGHAT and CDR2 is FQNNGV in the germline V gene. This CDR3 is CASSLDLGADTQYF. The CDR3 DNA is TGTGCCAGCAGCTTAGATCTGGGTGCAGATACGCAGTATTTT.

The chain employs TRBV5-4 and TRBJ1-2, with TRBD1 matching over 7 bases. The CDR3 covers 15 residues. V trimming: 1 base; J trimming: 11 bases; junction bases outside the gene matches: 14. Per the germline V gene, CDR1 is SGHNT and CDR2 is YYREEE (reference sequence). CDR3 DNA: TGTGCCAGCAGCTTGAGGGGGCCATGGGTGGCTGGTTACACCTTC. This sequence encodes CASSLRGPWVAGYTF.

As for this clonotype: At one end, the junction sequence differs from germline, possibly due to a read error. The V and J genes are TRBV4-1 and TRBJ1-1; D not certain. Germline V CDR1 and CDR2: MGHRA, YSYEKL. The CDR3 is 16 amino acids. CDR3 in DNA: TGCGCCAGCAGCCAAGAGTCACTGATCGGGAGCACTGAAGCTTCCTTT. Its protein is CASSQESLIGSTEASF.

DNA for the CDR3: TGCAGGGCCACCATGTTCTACGAGCAGTACTTC. This encodes CRATMFYEQYF. The rearrangement uses TRBV29-1 and TRBJ2-7; the D is unclear. This CDR3 is 11 amino acids long. Germline V lookup: CDR1 SQVTM, CDR2 ANQGSEA.

The V call is TRBV12-3 or TRBV12-4, the J call TRBJ2-2, with unresolved D. V dropped 2 bases and J dropped 5 bases, with 9 bases sitting between them. The length of the CDR3 is 14 residues. Written as DNA, the CDR3 is TGTGCCAGCAGTTTACTGGTGAATACCGGGGAGCTGTTTTTT. Translated, it gives CASSLLVNTGELFF.

Turning to this clonotype: Given a much more abundant clone one base away, this may be a read error. The chain is built from TRBV5-4 and TRBJ2-7; D possibly matches TRBD1 or TRBD2 (5 bases each). The CDR3 runs to 14 residues. CDR1 and CDR2 (germline): SGHNT, YYREEE (reference sequence). The CDR3 is CACSLDVGAGEQYF. As DNA, the CDR3 is TGTGCCTGCAGCTTGGATGTCGGGGCAGGGGAGCAGTACTTC.

Worth noting for this clonotype: A read error may be the cause here, since a much bigger clone is one base away. This chain links TRBV11-2 with TRBJ2-5; maybe TRBD2 (5 bases). The V gene's germline CDR1 is SGHAT and CDR2 FQNNGV. The length of the CDR3 is 15 residues. Trimming took 5 bases from V and 5 from J, leaving 18 bases between them. CDR3: CASSLAYGPAETQYF. The CDR3 nucleotides are TGTGCCAGCAGCCTAGCCTACGGCCCAGCGGAGACCCAGTACTTC.

With regard to this clonotype: The CDR3 does not end in the conserved phenylalanine or tryptophan, so this is likely a read error. The DNA is omitted, as the CDR3 cannot be located on it reliably, and the CDR3 follows TCRdb's listing. The V and J genes are TRBV10-2 and TRBJ2-3. The CDR3 adds up to 15 amino acids, both ends counted. The germline V gene has CDR1 WSHSY and CDR2 SAAADI. The CDR3 protein is CASTPIPVGTDTRYL.

To note about this clonotype: A single base separates this from a much larger clone, so it may be a read error. The V and J genes are TRBV28 and TRBJ1-5; D is undetermined. Looked up from germline, CDR1 is MDHEN and CDR2 is SYDVKM. The V and J ends lost 7 bases and 4 bases respectively, with 14 bases between them. This CDR3 contains 14 residues. The CDR3 spells CASNSGFLNQPQHF. CDR3 DNA sequence: TGTGCCAGCAATTCAGGCTTTCTGAATCAGCCCCAGCATTTT.

On this clonotype: One junction end does not reproduce the germline sequence, and a read error may be involved. The chain carries TRBV20-1 and TRBJ1-1, with TRBD1 as a possible D gene (6 bases). Germline-derived CDR1 and CDR2 are DFQATT and SNEGSKA (reference sequence). The CDR3 sequence is 15 residues long. The CDR3 nucleotides are TGCAGTGCCGCCGGGACAAGTAATGTTAACATTGAAGCTTTCTTT. It translates to CSAAGTSNVNIEAFF.

Only a few counts were recorded for this clonotype. Germline is not matched at one junction end, which may reflect a read error. The chain joins TRBV29-1 to TRBJ2-1; no clear D gene. Germline CDR1 SQVTM, CDR2 ANQGSEA. The CDR3 has 14 residues. The CDR3 is CSVKPGFTYNKQFF. The CDR3 DNA sequence: TGCAGCGTCAAGCCCGGTTTTACCTACAATAAGCAGTTTTTC.

As concerns this clonotype: Mismatch with germline at one junction end may stem from a read error. CDR3: CSDAPPGLEVNELFF. The CDR3 nucleotides read TGCAGTGATGCACCTCCGGGACTAGAGGTGAATGAGCTGTTCTTC. This rearrangement joins TRBV20-1 to TRBJ2-1, with 8 bases lining up with TRBD2. This CDR3 has 15 residues. Per germline, CDR1 DFQATT and CDR2 SNEGSKA (reference sequence).

This clonotype showed up many times. The CDR3 is CASSDGPLGITEAFF. CDR3 DNA: TGTGCCAGCAGTGACGGGCCACTAGGTATCACTGAAGCTTTCTTT. V is TRBV6-1 and J is TRBJ1-1; the D is unclear. Germline V gives CDR1 MNHNS, CDR2 SASEGT. CDR3 length: 15 amino acids. V gave up 3 bases and J gave up 4 bases, with 15 bases separating them.

This clonotype was counted a few times. V is TRBV5-1 and J is TRBJ2-5; 10 bases align to TRBD2. The CDR3 covers 16 residues. V shed 4 bases, J shed 2 bases, and the junction held 8 bases outside the gene matches. The germline CDR1 and CDR2 sequences are SGHRS and YFSETQ. The CDR3 region is CASSPTTSGPQETQYF. The CDR3 nucleotides are TGCGCCAGCAGCCCGACGACTAGCGGGCCGCAAGAGACCCAGTACTTC.

About this clonotype: One end of the junction does not line up with germline, which may come from a read error. The V gene is TRBV6-1, the J gene TRBJ1-3; 8 positions agree with TRBD1. This CDR3 has 16 amino acids. Germline V gene lookup returns CDR1 MNHNS and CDR2 SASEGT. The CDR3 DNA reads as TGTCCCAGCAGTGGAGTGCAGGGGGCTTCTGGAAACACCATATATTTT. Translation gives CPSSGVQGASGNTIYF.

Note on this clonotype: At one end the junction does not follow the germline gene, possibly because of a read error. The rearrangement uses TRBV12-3 or TRBV12-4 and TRBJ2-2; no reliable D call. The CDR3 extends over 13 amino acids. Here the CDR3 DNA reads TGTGCCAGCAGCGAATCGGGCGCTGGGGAACTGTTTTTT. It yields the protein CASSESGAGELFF.

A note on this clonotype: It is likely a read error, because the conserved phenylalanine at the end of the CDR3 is missing. V gene TRBV12-3 or TRBV12-4 combines with J gene TRBJ2-2; D is perhaps TRBD1 (5 bases). The CDR3 loop spans 15 amino acids. CDR3 protein: CASSLGAINTGELFV. CDR3 DNA sequence: TGTGCCAGTAGTTTAGGGGCGATAAACACCGGGGAGCTGTTTGTT.

Details on this clonotype: The conserved phenylalanine or tryptophan normally closing the CDR3 is absent here, so this likely arose from a read error. No DNA is shown, since the ends of the CDR3 on it are uncertain; the CDR3 is the one TCRdb lists. The rearrangement joins TRBV11-1 to TRBJ2-1; the D call TRBD1 from the table was never checked on the DNA. With termini counted, the CDR3 has 13 amino acids. Germline-derived CDR1 and CDR2 are SGHAT and FQDESV (reference sequence). The CDR3 sequence is CACSYLSRGEQFL.